This T cell receptor (beta chain) appears in the sequencing data of a study of cytomegalovirus exposure and HLA in healthy donors. The CDR3 has 14 residues. Germline trimming cut 6 bases from V and 8 bases from J; bases unmatched to any gene: 12. CDR1 is MGHDK, CDR2 SYGVNS, per germline. Researchers ran the PCR with 60 Vbeta and 13 Jbeta primers. Method: immunoSEQ multiplex PCR; TCRdb's copy keeps in-frame clones and lacks some. The data contain 100,000 to 150,000 clones, about 73% of them seen just once; the ten biggest clones take up 5.8%. What was sequenced was PBMCs. The gene calls are TRBV25-1 and TRBJ1-1; 7 bases match TRBD1. This TCR came from a woman aged 45 to 65 in good health and CMV-seropositive. The CDR3 loop is CASRVLGTAGEAFF. The CDR3 DNA reads as TGTGCCAGCAGAGTCCTTGGGACAGCCGGCGAAGCTTTCTTT.